Listed here is a single TCR beta chain. Its antigen is not identified. This sample is drawn from a study of CD8+ T cells in alopecia areata. Study-wide findings and caveats: Under tofacitinib, fewer expanded CD8+ clones appeared among the top 100 scalp clones.

Treatment meaning: oral pan-JAK inhibitor, 5-10 mg twice daily. The study team obtained lesional scalp punch biopsies and peripheral blood from alopecia areata patients. The CDR3 is 14 amino acids. Unmatched junction bases numbered 1, after V lost 4 bases and J lost 0 bases. CDR1 and CDR2 (germline): MNHEY, SVGAGI. Extracted from the samples, RNA was reverse transcribed into cDNA to serve as the sequencing template. Measured with immunoSEQ multiplex PCR; TCRdb has only the in-frame clones, and not every one. The profile shows around 210,000 clones, 64% of them singletons. The input for sequencing was CD4+ T cells sorted from blood, taken at week 4, from a patient treated with tofacitinib. The TCR was taken from a human donor with alopecia areata. J is TRBJ2-7 and V is TRBV6-5; 9 bases fit TRBD1. The CDR3 spells CASSSGQGSYEQYF. For the CDR3, the DNA is TGTGCCAGCAGTTCGGGACAGGGCTCCTACGAGCAGTACTTC.